These T cell receptor beta chains were read from a single sample in a study of T cells in Graves' hyperthyroidism and ophthalmopathy. Each CDR3 protein gets one entry after TCRdb re-called the multiplex PCR reads with MiXCR. The sample shows around 660,000 distinct CDR3 sequences, 45% of them seen only once. Sequencing was done on a sample of peripheral blood or thyroid tissue (not recorded which). The receptors originated from an adult man with Graves' disease, either hyperthyroidism or ophthalmopathy (not recorded which). The CDR3 runs from the conserved cysteine through the conserved F or W. The D gene is left open where the match is weak. Clone size is shown for a subset of rows, as once, few, many or a class of expanded clone.

J,V,length,size,D,CDR3,DNA
TRBJ1-5,TRBV20-1,13,NA,TRBD1,CSASRGVGQSQHF,TGCAGTGCTTCCAGGGGGGTCGGTCAGTCCCAGCATTTT
TRBJ1-5,TRBV24-1,14,NA,TRBD1,CAPTGVPSNQPQHF,TGTGCCCCTACAGGGGTCCCGAGCAATCAGCCCCAGCATTTT
TRBJ2-5,TRBV20-1,15,NA,TRBD2,CSASPTLAGKGTQYF,TGCAGTGCTAGCCCTACGCTAGCGGGCAAAGGGACCCAGTACTTC
TRBJ1-5,TRBV10-2,12,NA,NA,CASRTGQGAQHF,TGTGCCAGCAGGACTGGCCAGGGAGCCCAGCATTTT
TRBJ1-5,TRBV7-6,13,few,TRBD1,CASSPQGGQPQHF,TGTGCCAGCAGCCCTCAGGGGGGTCAGCCCCAGCATTTT
TRBJ1-1,TRBV4-1,14,NA,NA,CASSQVTGTFEAFF,TGCGCCAGCAGCCAGGTTACCGGGACCTTTGAAGCTTTCTTT
TRBJ1-3,TRBV29-1,13,NA,NA,CSSEGTQGNTIYF,TGCAGCTCAGAGGGGACGCAGGGAAACACCATATATTTT
TRBJ1-6,TRBV20-1,14,NA,NA,CSAREGWGSSPLHF,TGCAGTGCTAGAGAAGGTTGGGGGAGTTCACCCCTCCACTTT
TRBJ1-1,TRBV10-3,14,NA,NA,CAIRGAGAHTEAFF,TGTGCCATCAGAGGGGCCGGGGCCCACACTGAAGCTTTCTTT
TRBJ1-2,TRBV9,17,few,NA,CASSPPITPTDLYGYTF,TGTGCCAGCAGCCCTCCGATTACTCCGACAGACCTCTATGGCTACACCTTC
TRBJ2-5,TRBV10-3,15,once,NA,CAISYSPSGIETQYF,TGTGCCATCAGTTATTCTCCAAGTGGTATTGAGACCCAGTACTTC
TRBJ2-7,TRBV19,14,NA,TRBD1,CASSIEQGAGEQYF,TGTGCCAGTAGTATCGAACAGGGGGCGGGCGAGCAGTACTTC
TRBJ1-4,TRBV20-1,15,NA,NA,CSARDSGVPNEKLFF,TGCAGTGCTAGAGATTCGGGGGTGCCTAATGAAAAACTGTTTTTT
TRBJ2-5,TRBV20-1,15,NA,TRBD1,CSARAPRDRAKTQYF,TGCAGTGCTAGAGCTCCCCGGGACAGGGCGAAGACCCAGTACTTC
TRBJ2-5,TRBV5-6,15,NA,NA,CASSLGTRSEETQYF,TGTGCCAGCAGCTTGGGTACTAGATCAGAAGAGACCCAGTACTTC
TRBJ2-2,TRBV6-1,14,NA,NA,CASSRFRATGELFF,TGTGCCAGCAGTAGGTTCAGGGCCACCGGGGAGCTGTTTTTT
TRBJ2-5,TRBV7-8,16,NA,TRBD2,CASSPVLAGRQETQYF,TGTGCCAGCAGCCCCGTTCTAGCGGGGCGCCAAGAGACCCAGTACTTC
TRBJ1-4,TRBV19,11,many,NA,CASTSREKLFF,TGTGCCAGTACCTCAAGGGAAAAACTGTTTTTT
TRBJ1-4,TRBV6-5,15,NA,NA,CASSSKGRVNEKLFF,TGTGCCAGCAGTTCCAAGGGGCGCGTAAATGAAAAACTGTTTTTT
TRBJ2-7,TRBV2,14,NA,TRBD1,CASSWTGALKEQYF,TGTGCCAGCAGCTGGACAGGGGCCCTAAAGGAGCAGTACTTC